A single sample gave rise to the 11 T cell receptor beta chains below, sequenced in a study of blood T cell repertoires in COVID-19. Assay used: immunoSEQ multiplex PCR; TCRdb lists only in-frame clones, some missing. This sample has approximately 30,000 clones, with almost 90% found just once. Sequenced material: peripheral blood. The receptors originated from a human donor in a cohort sampled during active COVID-19.

The V and J genes are TRBV5-8 and TRBJ1-2; maybe TRBD1 (5 bases). The germline V and J ends were trimmed by 2 bases and 4 bases, with 12 bases remaining between them. Germline CDR1 reads SGHTS; CDR2 reads YDEGEE. This CDR3 is built from 14 residues. The CDR3 loop is CASSLLRGSYGYTF. CDR3 DNA: TGTGCCAGCAGCTTACTAAGGGGCTCCTATGGCTACACCTTC.

The chain carries TRBV18 and TRBJ1-6, with TRBD1 identical over 9 bases. V lost 5 bases to trimming and J lost 8 bases; unmatched junction nucleotides: 7. The germline gives CDR1 KGHSH, CDR2 LQKENI. The CDR3 is made up of 15 amino acids. The CDR3: CASSIRDRADSPLHF. CDR3 coding DNA: TGTGCCAGCTCAATTAGGGACAGGGCAGATTCACCCCTCCACTTT. The full variable domain, in which reference TRBV18 and TRBJ1-6 provide the parts outside the CDR3, is NAGVMQNPRHLVRRRGQEARLRCSPMKGHSHVYWYRQLPEEGLKFMVYLQKENIIDESGMPKERFSAEFPKEGPSILRIQQVVRGDSAAYFCASSIRDRADSPLHFGNGTRLTVT.

The chain couples TRBV7-3 to TRBJ2-3; D perhaps matches TRBD1 (7 bases). V shed 5 bases and J shed 5 bases, with 14 bases lying between them. The CDR3 is 14 amino acids. Germline V gene data show CDR1 as SGHTA and CDR2 as FQGTGA. The CDR3 sequence: CASSAGGIQDTQYF. Written as DNA, the CDR3 is TGTGCCAGCAGCGCAGGGGGGATTCAAGATACGCAGTATTTT.

The rearrangement uses TRBV18 and TRBJ2-7; D uncertain. V was clipped by 2 bases and J by 5 bases, with 13 bases between them. From germline, CDR1 is KGHSH and CDR2 LQKENI. The CDR3 length is 14 residues. CDR3 bases: TGTGCCAGCTCACCAAGTCTCAGCGTACACGAGCAGTACTTC. Amino acid sequence: CASSPSLSVHEQYF.

The chain carries TRBV9 and TRBJ2-7; TRBD2 is a possible D gene (5 bases). Germline V gives CDR1 SGDLS, CDR2 YYNGEE. Trimming cost V 4 bases and J 0 bases, with 11 bases left between them. The length of the CDR3 is 14 residues. As DNA, the CDR3 is TGTGCCAGCAGCCCCCAACGGGACTCCTACGAGCAGTACTTC. Protein product: CASSPQRDSYEQYF.

The chain has TRBV25-1 and TRBJ1-1; no definite D call. This CDR3 is built from 12 residues. Per germline, CDR1 MGHDK and CDR2 SYGVNS. Trimming shortened V by 6 bases and J by 1 base, and 6 bases separated the two germline ends. DNA for the CDR3: TGTGCCAGCAGACATTGGAACACTGAAGCTTTCTTT. Residues: CASRHWNTEAFF. Together with reference TRBV25-1 and TRBJ1-1, the CDR3 gives the full variable domain: EADIYQTPRYLVIGTGKKITLECSQTMGHDKMYWYQQDPGMELHLIHYSYGVNSTEKGDLSSESTVSRIRTEHFPLTLESARPSHTSQYLCASRHWNTEAFFGQGTRLTVV.

The V gene is TRBV10-3, the J gene TRBJ2-7, with 12 bases matching TRBD1. Per germline, CDR1 ENHRY and CDR2 SYGVKD. There are 13 residues in the CDR3. Trimming took 11 bases from V and 6 from J; bases not matched to a gene: 8. The CDR3 DNA sequence: TGTGCCGCCACCCGGGACAGGGGGCTCGAGCAGTACTTC. It encodes CAATRDRGLEQYF.

This chain uses TRBV9 with TRBJ2-3; 10 bases align to TRBD1. Germline V gene sequence: CDR1 SGDLS, CDR2 YYNGEE. The CDR3 extends over 20 amino acids. The V gene end was trimmed by 4 bases and the J gene end by 5 bases; junction bases not matched to a gene: 22. CDR3 coding DNA: TGTGCCAGCAGCCCCCGGGGGGTCGGACAGGGGGGGATGCGGGGAGATACGCAGTATTTT. Protein sequence: CASSPRGVGQGGMRGDTQYF. Supplemented by reference TRBV9 and TRBJ2-3, the full variable domain reads DSGVTQTPKHLITATGQRVTLRCSPRSGDLSVYWYQQSLDQGLQFLIQYYNGEERAKGNILERFSAQQFPDLHSELNLSSLELGDSALYFCASSPRGVGQGGMRGDTQYFGPGTRLTVL.

CDR3 amino acids: CASRQPTGEGYNSPLHF. The CDR3 nucleotides read TGTGCAAGTCGCCAGCCGACAGGGGAGGGCTATAATTCACCCCTCCACTTT. The chain carries TRBV12-2 and TRBJ1-6; the table's D call TRBD1 went unverified against the DNA. TRBV12-2 is a documented pseudogene. This CDR3 comprises 17 residues.

This rearrangement joins TRBV3-1 (or the pseudogene TRBV3-2) to TRBJ1-1; 8 positions match TRBD1. Looked up from germline, CDR1 is LGHDT and CDR2 is YNNKEL (reference sequence). V was clipped by 4 bases and J by 5 bases; unmatched bases: 6. This CDR3 is 14 amino acids long. The chain's CDR3 is CASSPDRGGTEAFF. CDR3 coding DNA: TGTGCCAGCAGCCCTGACAGGGGCGGTACTGAAGCTTTCTTT.

The genes are TRBV13 and TRBJ1-6; 9 nucleotides line up with TRBD1. Germline CDR1 is PRHDT and CDR2 is FYEKMQ (reference sequence). V was pared by 5 bases and J by 9 bases, with 8 bases of the junction left unmatched. The CDR3 has 15 amino acids. CDR3 sequence reads: CASSREQGAASPLHF. As DNA, the CDR3 is TGTGCCAGCAGCCGAGAACAGGGGGCGGCTTCACCCCTCCACTTT.